This TCR beta chain emerged from a study of tissue T cells after allogeneic stem cell transplantation. Whole-study results and caveats: Sampling depth was limited, and the cohort was small and clinically varied.

Comment on this clone: What it recognizes is unknown.

CDR3 sequences, V/J genes, frequencies and template counts came from survey-depth TCRbeta sequencing. Some clones are missing from TCRdb's copy, which holds only in-frame ones; the method was immunoSEQ multiplex PCR. Of about 9,800 clones in the sample, over 60% were seen once. Autopsy tissues spanned esophagus to rectum, liver, skin, and lymphoid organs including spleen. Specimen: tissue from the stomach, collected at autopsy. The clonotype originates from a male donor at least 60 years old with lung cancer.

CDR3 sequence: CATSPGGGGVHTQYF. The CDR3 DNA reads as TGTGCCACCAGCCCAGGGGGAGGGGGGGTCCATACGCAGTATTTT. This chain connects TRBV15 to TRBJ2-3; D may be TRBD1 or TRBD2 (7 bases each). The germline gives CDR1 LNHNV, CDR2 YYDKDF (reference sequence). The CDR3 sequence is 15 residues long. V dropped 5 bases and J dropped 7 bases, with 19 bases sitting between them.